Below, 22 T cell receptor beta chains from the same sample are listed, as sequenced in a study of blood T cell repertoires in COVID-19. Some clones are missing from TCRdb's copy, which holds only in-frame ones; the method was immunoSEQ multiplex PCR. The repertoire holds fewer than 400,000 clones, with 87% as singletons. Sequenced: PBMCs or T cells enriched from blood (not recorded which). Receptor source: a woman under 30 who had recovered from COVID-19.

The gene calls are TRBV4-2 and TRBJ1-1; 8 positions match TRBD1. V trimming: 4 bases; J trimming: 5 bases; junction bases outside the gene matches: 6. Germline V CDR1 and CDR2: LGHNA, YNFKEQ. The CDR3 runs 14 residues. As DNA, the CDR3 is TGTGCCAGCAGCCCAGGACAGGGAGGAACTGAAGCTTTCTTT. It is translated as CASSPGQGGTEAFF.

This clone was picked up a small number of times. In nucleotides, the CDR3 is TGTGCCAGCAGTCTACGACGTGGAAGACAGGGCGGGACCGGGGAGCTGTTTTTT. It is translated as CASSLRRGRQGGTGELFF. The chain couples TRBV6-6 to TRBJ2-2, with 7 positions matching TRBD1. Germline V gives CDR1 MNHNY, CDR2 SVGAGI (reference sequence). V dropped 5 bases and J dropped 5; count of bases not matched to a gene: 17. CDR3 length equals 18 residues.

In this sample, this clone turned up once. V gene TRBV9 combines with J gene TRBJ2-1; 7 bases line up with TRBD2. The CDR3 is made up of 14 amino acids. V was clipped by 4 bases and J by 4 bases; unmatched bases: 5. CDR1 is SGDLS, CDR2 YYNGEE, per germline. CDR3 protein: CASSTGTKYNEQFF. In DNA, the CDR3 is TGTGCCAGCAGCACCGGGACTAAATACAATGAGCAGTTCTTC.

This clone was seen only a few times. This rearrangement joins TRBV9 to TRBJ1-1; a possible D gene is TRBD1 (5 bases). This CDR3 region has 15 residues. Germline V gene data show CDR1 as SGDLS and CDR2 as YYNGEE. The germline V and J ends were trimmed by 0 bases and 2 bases, with 11 bases remaining between them. The CDR3 loop is CASSVAAGLNTEAFF. CDR3 DNA: TGTGCCAGCAGCGTAGCGGCAGGGCTAAACACTGAAGCTTTCTTT.

The chain joins TRBV28 to TRBJ2-5; TRBD1 aligns across 9 bases. The CDR3 has 13 residues. Germline V CDR1 and CDR2: MDHEN, SYDVKM. Germline trimming cut 9 bases from V and 4 bases from J; bases unmatched to any gene: 6. The CDR3: CARGQGLGETQYF. The CDR3 DNA sequence: TGTGCCAGAGGACAGGGGTTAGGAGAGACCCAGTACTTC.

V gene TRBV7-7 combines with J gene TRBJ2-5, with 8 bases identical to TRBD1. Per the germline V gene, CDR1 is SSHAT and CDR2 is FNYEAQ (reference sequence). The V and J ends lost 5 bases and 4 bases, in that order; junction bases with no gene match: 3. This CDR3 contains 13 residues. Here the CDR3 DNA reads TGTGCCAGCAGCATGACAGGGGCAGAGACCCAGTACTTC. As protein: CASSMTGAETQYF. The full variable domain, completed using reference TRBV7-7 and TRBJ2-5, is GAGVSQSPRYKVTKRGQDVTLRCDPISSHATLYWYQQALGQGPEFLTYFNYEAQPDKSGLPSDRFSAERPEGSISTLTIQRTEQRDSAMYRCASSMTGAETQYFGPGTRLLVL.

V gene TRBV27 combines with J gene TRBJ2-1, with 7 nucleotides matching TRBD2. Trimming took 4 bases from V and 2 from J; bases not matched to a gene: 11. This CDR3 has 17 amino acids. Looked up from germline, CDR1 is MNHEY and CDR2 is SMNVEV (reference sequence). The CDR3 loop reads CASSWASGSGAYNEQFF. In DNA, the CDR3 is TGTGCCAGCAGTTGGGCCTCCGGGAGCGGGGCCTACAATGAGCAGTTCTTC.

The chain carries TRBV13 and TRBJ2-3; 10 nucleotides match TRBD2. The CDR3 is made up of 13 amino acids. V lost 8 bases, J lost 1 base, and 0 bases stayed unmatched. The germline V gene encodes CDR1 PRHDT and CDR2 FYEKMQ (reference sequence). The CDR3 is CASGTSGTDTQYF. In DNA form, the CDR3 reads TGTGCCAGCGGGACTAGCGGCACAGATACGCAGTATTTT. The entire variable domain, with the rest obtained from reference TRBV13 and TRBJ2-3, is as follows: AAGVIQSPRHLIKEKRETATLKCYPIPRHDTVYWYQQGPGQDPQFLISFYEKMQSDKGSIPDRFSAQQFSDYHSELNMSSLELGDSALYFCASGTSGTDTQYFGPGTRLTVL.

This clone was seen once. This chain uses TRBV18 with TRBJ2-1; a weak D match, TRBD2 (5 bases). V was trimmed by 3 bases and J by 5 bases, leaving 17 bases between them. Germline CDR1 reads KGHSH; CDR2 reads LQKENI. The CDR3 has 16 residues. The CDR3 reads CASSPGAEASNNEQFF. CDR3 DNA: TGTGCCAGCTCACCGGGAGCGGAGGCTAGTAACAATGAGCAGTTCTTC.

The CDR3 loop is CAWSTDYYGYTF. CDR3 nucleotide sequence: TGTGCCTGGAGTACGGACTACTATGGCTACACCTTC. The chain uses TRBV30 and TRBJ1-2; D gene uncertain. Trimming removed 2 bases at V and 3 bases at J, with 7 bases between. The CDR3 loop spans 12 amino acids. Germline values: CDR1 GTSNPN, CDR2 SVGIG (reference sequence).

On this clone: A junction end diverges from the germline sequence, so it may reflect a read error. This chain links TRBV7-2 with TRBJ2-1; TRBD2 agrees at 10 bases. The CDR3 runs 13 residues. Germline V CDR1 and CDR2: SGHTA, FQGNSA. CDR3 sequence (DNA): TGTGCCAGCAGCCTAGCGGGAGTGCGTGAGCAGTTCTTC. As protein: CASSLAGVREQFF.

The rearrangement links TRBV15 to TRBJ1-2, with 9 nucleotides matching TRBD1. V gave up 3 bases and J gave up 5 bases; unmatched junction bases: 7. The CDR3 extends over 15 amino acids. Germline V gives CDR1 LNHNV, CDR2 YYDKDF (reference sequence). The DNA of the CDR3 is TGTGCCACCAGCAGCCCACAGGGGGCTTGGTATGGCTACACCTTC. Its protein is CATSSPQGAWYGYTF.

The chain carries TRBV28 and TRBJ2-7; D perhaps matches TRBD2 (6 bases). Trimming left V 10 bases short and J 2 bases short, with 15 bases between. The CDR3 spans 13 residues. Germline V gene sequence: CDR1 MDHEN, CDR2 SYDVKM. As DNA, the CDR3 is TGTGCCACGGAAGAGAGACTAGCCTACGAGCAGTACTTC. It yields the protein CATEERLAYEQYF.

The J gene is TRBJ2-4, the V gene TRBV18, with TRBD2 as a possible D gene (5 bases). Germline V lookup: CDR1 KGHSH, CDR2 LQKENI. V was trimmed by 2 bases and J by 7 bases, leaving 12 bases between them. The CDR3 runs 14 residues. The chain's CDR3 is CASSPGGGWNIQYF. DNA for the CDR3: TGTGCCAGCTCACCAGGAGGCGGATGGAACATTCAGTACTTC. The full variable domain, with the rest looked up from reference TRBV18 and TRBJ2-4, is NAGVMQNPRHLVRRRGQEARLRCSPMKGHSHVYWYRQLPEEGLKFMVYLQKENIIDESGMPKERFSAEFPKEGPSILRIQQVVRGDSAAYFCASSPGGGWNIQYFGAGTRLSVL.

The DNA for the CDR3 is TGCGCCAGCAGCGCCTGGGACAGTACAGATACGCAGTATTTT. Its protein product is CASSAWDSTDTQYF. V gene TRBV5-1 combines with J gene TRBJ2-3; 7 bases match TRBD1. CDR1 SGHRS and CDR2 YFSETQ come from the germline V gene. This CDR3 region has 14 residues. With V trimmed by 4 bases and J by 3 bases, 5 bases remained unmatched.

The V gene is TRBV28, the J gene TRBJ1-5, with 9 bases aligning to TRBD1. Germline V gives CDR1 MDHEN, CDR2 SYDVKM. The CDR3 is 18 residues long. V dropped 6 bases and J dropped 1; count of bases not matched to a gene: 13. The CDR3 DNA reads as TGTGCCAGCAGCCCCCCCGTAGGGACAGGGTTGAGCAATCAGCCCCAGCATTTT. This translates into CASSPPVGTGLSNQPQHF. The full variable domain, completed using reference TRBV28 and TRBJ1-5, is DVKVTQSSRYLVKRTGEKVFLECVQDMDHENMFWYRQDPGLGLRLIYFSYDVKMKEKGDIPEGYSVSREKKERFSLILESASTNQTSMYLCASSPPVGTGLSNQPQHFGDGTRLSIL.

The gene calls are TRBV6-1 and TRBJ2-3; no clear D gene. Per germline, CDR1 MNHNS and CDR2 SASEGT. With 0 bases removed from V and 1 base from J, the gap between germline ends came to 5 bases. The CDR3 consists of 14 residues. DNA of the CDR3: TGTGCCAGCAGTGAAGCGTCGGGCACAGATACGCAGTATTTT. Amino acid sequence: CASSEASGTDTQYF.

This clone occurred once. This CDR3 is CASRGQGGSPLHF. The CDR3 nucleotides are TGCGCCAGCCGAGGACAGGGTGGTTCACCCCTCCACTTT. This rearrangement joins TRBV4-1 to TRBJ1-6; 8 nucleotides agree with TRBD1. In germline, CDR1 is MGHRA, CDR2 YSYEKL. V shed 8 bases, J shed 9 bases, and the junction held 6 bases outside the gene matches. The CDR3 runs to 13 residues.

The V call is TRBV19, the J call TRBJ2-1, with 7 bases identical to TRBD2. J lost 4 bases, V lost 3 bases, and 6 bases had no gene match. The CDR3 spans 15 residues. Per the germline V gene, CDR1 is LNHDA and CDR2 is SQIVND (reference sequence). CDR3 protein: CASSIGAGRYNEQFF. In nucleotides, the CDR3 is TGTGCCAGTAGTATCGGAGCGGGACGTTACAATGAGCAGTTCTTC.

V usage is TRBV24-1 and J usage is TRBJ1-1; 9 bases map to TRBD1. V shed 5 bases and J 4 bases; nucleotides not matched to a gene: 4. Germline V gene sequence: CDR1 KGHDR, CDR2 SFDVKD. This CDR3 has 14 residues. The CDR3 DNA is TGTGCCACCAGTGGTACAGGGGGCTCCACTGAAGCTTTCTTT. This gives the protein CATSGTGGSTEAFF.

This rearrangement joins TRBV28 to TRBJ1-4, with 8 nucleotides matching TRBD1. J was trimmed by 3 bases and V by 5 bases; bases with no gene match: 8. Germline CDR1 and CDR2: MDHEN and SYDVKM. CDR3 size: 16 residues. The CDR3, as DNA: TGTGCCAGCAGTCGAACAGGGGGAAGGCCTAATGAAAAACTGTTTTTT. Translating it yields CASSRTGGRPNEKLFF.

This chain connects TRBV3-1 (or the pseudogene TRBV3-2) to TRBJ2-3, with 7 bases fitting TRBD2. Trimming took 1 base from V and 3 from J; bases not matched to a gene: 4. Germline V lookup: CDR1 LGHDT, CDR2 YNNKEL (reference sequence). This CDR3 is 15 amino acids long. In nucleotides, the CDR3 is TGTGCCAGCAGCCAAGGACTAGCCTCAACAGATACGCAGTATTTT. It encodes CASSQGLASTDTQYF.